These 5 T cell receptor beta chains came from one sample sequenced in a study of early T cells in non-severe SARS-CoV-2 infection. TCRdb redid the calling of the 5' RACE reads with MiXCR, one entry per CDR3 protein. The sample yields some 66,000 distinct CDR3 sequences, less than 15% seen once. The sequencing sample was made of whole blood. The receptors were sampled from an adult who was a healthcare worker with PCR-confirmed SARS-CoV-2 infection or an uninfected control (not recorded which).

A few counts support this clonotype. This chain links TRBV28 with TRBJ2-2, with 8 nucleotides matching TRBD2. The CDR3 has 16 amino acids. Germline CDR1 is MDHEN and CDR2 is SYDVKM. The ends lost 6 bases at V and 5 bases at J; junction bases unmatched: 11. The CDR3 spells CASRSPRAGGTGELFF. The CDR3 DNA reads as TGTGCCAGCAGGTCGCCGAGGGCGGGAGGTACCGGGGAGCTGTTTTTT. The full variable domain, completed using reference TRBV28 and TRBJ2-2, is DVKVTQSSRYLVKRTGEKVFLECVQDMDHENMFWYRQDPGLGLRLIYFSYDVKMKEKGDIPEGYSVSREKKERFSLILESASTNQTSMYLCASRSPRAGGTGELFFGEGSRLTVL.

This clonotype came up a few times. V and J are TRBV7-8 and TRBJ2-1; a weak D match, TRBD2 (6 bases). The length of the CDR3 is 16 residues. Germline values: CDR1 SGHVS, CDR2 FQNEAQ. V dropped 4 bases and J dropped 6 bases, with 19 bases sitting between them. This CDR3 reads CASSSIGGSISNEQFF. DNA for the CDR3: TGTGCCAGCAGCTCCATCGGAGGGAGCATTAGCAATGAGCAGTTCTTC.

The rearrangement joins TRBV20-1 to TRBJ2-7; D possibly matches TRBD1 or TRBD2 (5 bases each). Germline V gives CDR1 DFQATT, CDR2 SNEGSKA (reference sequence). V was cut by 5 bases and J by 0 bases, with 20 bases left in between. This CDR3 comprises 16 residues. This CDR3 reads CSAFDMVWGSSYEQYF. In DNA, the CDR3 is TGCAGTGCTTTTGACATGGTTTGGGGGAGCTCCTACGAGCAGTACTTC.

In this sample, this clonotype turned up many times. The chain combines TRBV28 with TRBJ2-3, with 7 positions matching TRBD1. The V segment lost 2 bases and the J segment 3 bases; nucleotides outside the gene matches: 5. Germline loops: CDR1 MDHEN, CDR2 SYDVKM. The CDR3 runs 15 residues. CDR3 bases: TGTGCCAGCAGTTTAAGCCAGGGGGTAACAGATACGCAGTATTTT. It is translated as CASSLSQGVTDTQYF.

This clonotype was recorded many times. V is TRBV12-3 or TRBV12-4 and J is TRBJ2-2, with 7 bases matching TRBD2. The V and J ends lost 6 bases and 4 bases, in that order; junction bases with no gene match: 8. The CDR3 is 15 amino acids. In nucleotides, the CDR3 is TGTGCCAGCAGCCCCGCGGGGGTCGGCACCGGGGAGCTGTTTTTT. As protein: CASSPAGVGTGELFF.